One sample yielded the 26 T cell receptor beta chains listed below, sequenced in a study of cytomegalovirus exposure and HLA in healthy donors. Researchers ran the PCR with 60 Vbeta and 13 Jbeta primers. Sequenced by immunoSEQ multiplex PCR; TCRdb stores in-frame clones only, minus some. The table includes over 150,000 clones, 60% to 75% detected once. Sequencing was done on a sample of PBMCs. These receptors came from a woman aged 50 to 60 in good health and CMV-seropositive.

CDR3 in amino acids: CAISEAGVTQYF. The CDR3 coding sequence is TGTGCCATCAGTGAGGCAGGGGTGACCCAGTACTTC. V gene TRBV10-3 combines with J gene TRBJ2-5, with D maybe TRBD1 (6 bases). CDR3 length: 12 residues. V dropped 2 bases and J dropped 7 bases, with 8 bases sitting between them. Germline CDR1 ENHRY, CDR2 SYGVKD.

In regard to this clone: The sample has other DNA sequences that encode this CDR3 too. The rearrangement joins TRBV5-1 to TRBJ1-1; a weak D match, TRBD1 (5 bases). CDR1 is SGHRS and CDR2 is YFSETQ in the germline V gene. This CDR3 spans 14 amino acids. The V end was cut by 3 bases, the J end by 2 bases, with 11 bases between. CDR3 residues: CASSSQGINTEAFF. CDR3 bases: TGCGCCAGCAGCTCGCAGGGTATCAACACTGAAGCTTTCTTT.

In its sample, this clone was seen a few times. V usage is TRBV7-2 and J usage is TRBJ1-2, with D unclear. The V end lost 1 base, the J end lost 7 bases, and 7 bases lay between the germline ends. CDR3 length: 12 amino acids. Germline assignment: CDR1 SGHTA and CDR2 FQGNSA. CDR3 sequence: CASSLGAFGYTF. Written as DNA, the CDR3 is TGTGCCAGCAGCTTAGGCGCTTTTGGCTACACCTTC.

The chain carries TRBV6-6 and TRBJ1-5, with 10 positions matching TRBD1. Germline V gene lookup returns CDR1 MNHNY and CDR2 SVGAGI (reference sequence). Trimming removed 6 bases from V and 4 bases from J; junction bases left unmatched: 6. The CDR3 runs 15 residues. This chain's CDR3 is CASSLRQGANQPQHF. DNA for the CDR3: TGTGCCAGCAGCTTAAGACAGGGGGCGAATCAGCCCCAGCATTTT.

The J gene is TRBJ2-5, the V gene TRBV6-1; 8 bases are a match to TRBD1. The CDR3 totals 15 residues. Per the germline V gene, CDR1 is MNHNS and CDR2 is SASEGT. The junction had 11 bases not matched to a gene; V was cut back by 6 bases and J by 5 bases. This CDR3 reads CASSRKNTGGETQYF. The CDR3 nucleotides are TGTGCCAGCAGCCGCAAAAACACAGGGGGGGAGACCCAGTACTTC.

This clone appeared a single time. V and J are TRBV5-4 and TRBJ2-7; TRBD2 aligns across 8 bases. The CDR3 contains 13 residues. J gave up 7 bases and V 3 bases, and 6 bases lay outside the gene matches. Looked up from germline, CDR1 is SGHNT and CDR2 is YYREEE (reference sequence). CDR3 DNA sequence: TGTGCCAGCAGCTCGGGGGGGCCGCGGGAGCAGTACTTC. This gives the protein CASSSGGPREQYF.

This chain links TRBV5-6 with TRBJ1-6; 8 nucleotides match TRBD1. Unmatched junction bases numbered 7, after V lost 5 bases and J lost 9 bases. This CDR3 is 14 amino acids long. CDR1 and CDR2 (germline): SGHDT, YYEEEE. CDR3 bases: TGTGCCAGCAGTCCTGGACAGGGAAGTTCACCCCTCCACTTT. Protein sequence: CASSPGQGSSPLHF.

There are a few counts of this clone. The J gene is TRBJ1-6, the V gene TRBV7-9; D is uncertain. V shed 2 bases and J shed 7 bases, with 9 bases lying between them. CDR1 and CDR2 (germline): SEHNR, FQNEAQ (reference sequence). This CDR3 has 14 amino acids. DNA of the CDR3: TGTGCCAGCAGCTTAAATGGGCCCAATTCACCCCTCCACTTT. Translated: CASSLNGPNSPLHF.

V gene TRBV7-6 combines with J gene TRBJ1-6; tentatively, D is TRBD1 (6 bases). Deletions cut 5 bases from V and 5 bases from J, with 25 bases between. There are 19 residues in the CDR3. Germline loops: CDR1 SGHVS, CDR2 FNYEAQ. CDR3 bases: TGTGCCAGCAGCATACACAGAGCAGAGGACAGAGCGAATAATTCACCCCTCCACTTT. Translation: CASSIHRAEDRANNSPLHF.

This clone was observed a few times. This CDR3 is CSVEAMSGGAETQYF. CDR3 nucleotide sequence: TGCAGCGTTGAAGCCATGTCGGGGGGGGCAGAGACCCAGTACTTC. This chain connects TRBV29-1 to TRBJ2-5; 8 bases match TRBD2. Trimming removed 1 base from V and 4 bases from J; junction bases left unmatched: 8. Germline assignment: CDR1 SQVTM and CDR2 ANQGSEA. This CDR3 is built from 15 residues.

This clone was recorded once. The chain is built from TRBV7-6 and TRBJ2-1; tentative D call: TRBD1 (6 bases). This CDR3 has 14 residues. Germline V gene data show CDR1 as SGHVS and CDR2 as FNYEAQ. Trimming pared 5 bases from V and 3 bases from J, leaving 11 bases between. The CDR3 loop is CASSPGQLYNEQFF. CDR3 bases: TGTGCCAGCAGCCCCGGACAGCTCTACAATGAGCAGTTCTTC.

The chain carries TRBV5-4 and TRBJ2-5; perhaps TRBD2 as D (5 bases). This CDR3 region has 13 residues. Trimming removed 4 bases at V and 5 bases at J, with 12 bases between. Germline lookup yields CDR1 SGHNT and CDR2 YYREEE (reference sequence). The CDR3 DNA sequence: TGTGCCAGCAGCCCCTCCGGGATGGAGACCCAGTACTTC. Protein: CASSPSGMETQYF.

J is TRBJ2-1 and V is TRBV2; 10 bases fit TRBD2. After removal of 0 bases from V and 9 bases from J, the junction contained 5 bases not matched to a gene. The CDR3 runs 15 residues. Per germline, CDR1 SNHLY and CDR2 FYNNEI. CDR3: CASSEALAGFGEQFF. DNA of the CDR3: TGTGCCAGCAGTGAAGCACTAGCGGGGTTTGGTGAGCAGTTCTTC.

The chain employs TRBV9 and TRBJ1-1; the D gene is possibly TRBD1 (5 bases). Trimming shortened V by 3 bases and J by 5 bases, and 8 bases separated the two germline ends. The CDR3 contains 12 residues. The V gene's germline CDR1 is SGDLS and CDR2 YYNGEE. DNA of the CDR3: TGTGCCAGCAGCGGCCGGGGGACTGAAGCTTTCTTT. Translating gives CASSGRGTEAFF. Using reference TRBV9 and TRBJ1-1 for the parts outside the CDR3, the full variable domain is DSGVTQTPKHLITATGQRVTLRCSPRSGDLSVYWYQQSLDQGLQFLIQYYNGEERAKGNILERFSAQQFPDLHSELNLSSLELGDSALYFCASSGRGTEAFFGQGTRLTVV.

The chain has TRBV5-5 and TRBJ2-5; D might be TRBD2 (6 bases). The CDR3 totals 16 residues. Trimming shortened V by 3 bases and J by 5 bases, and 20 bases separated the two germline ends. Germline values: CDR1 SGHKS, CDR2 YYEKEE (reference sequence). The CDR3 loop reads CASSYGGGGVGETQYF. The DNA for the CDR3 is TGTGCCAGCAGCTACGGTGGAGGCGGGGTGGGGGAGACCCAGTACTTC.

The V gene is TRBV10-2, the J gene TRBJ1-2; D perhaps matches TRBD1 (5 bases). The CDR3 covers 14 residues. The V gene lost 1 base and the J gene lost 6 bases, with 12 bases spanning the gap. In germline, CDR1 is WSHSY, CDR2 SAAADI. CDR3 loop: CASSEYPGLDGYTF. CDR3 bases: TGCGCCAGCAGTGAGTATCCAGGGCTGGATGGCTACACCTTC.

This clone was counted only a few times. This chain uses TRBV29-1 with TRBJ1-1; TRBD1 might be the D (5 bases). Germline V gives CDR1 SQVTM, CDR2 ANQGSEA. CDR3 length: 12 amino acids. Trimming removed 7 bases at V and 10 bases at J, with 19 bases between. CDR3 DNA sequence: TGCAGCGGGGGGGGACGGCAGGAAGGAGCTTTCTTT. Translation: CSGGGRQEGAFF.

The chain carries TRBV7-9 and TRBJ2-7; 8 bases map to TRBD2. V trimming: 6 bases; J trimming: 3 bases; junction bases outside the gene matches: 7. Per the germline V gene, CDR1 is SEHNR and CDR2 is FQNEAQ (reference sequence). The CDR3 sequence is 14 residues long. The CDR3 DNA follows: TGTGCCAGCAGTAGCGGGACGATCCTCTACGAGCAGTACTTC. Translated: CASSSGTILYEQYF.

The rearrangement joins TRBV2 to TRBJ1-1, with D uncertain. This CDR3 spans 11 amino acids. Germline loops: CDR1 SNHLY, CDR2 FYNNEI. The V gene lost 2 bases and the J gene lost 5 bases, with 3 bases spanning the gap. The CDR3 DNA sequence: TGTGCCAGCAGTGAACGGACTGAAGCTTTCTTT. Translation gives CASSERTEAFF.

CDR3 residues: CASSLKGAHEQFF. CDR3 nucleotides: TGTGCCAGCAGCTTAAAGGGGGCACATGAGCAGTTCTTC. The chain recombines TRBV7-3 with TRBJ2-1; 7 bases agree with TRBD1. The CDR3 has 13 residues. Trimming at V came to 1 base and at J to 8 bases, leaving 2 bases not matched to a gene. Germline V lookup: CDR1 SGHTA, CDR2 FQGTGA.

The CDR3, as DNA: TGTGCCACCAGCAGAGGACTGGAGCAGCCCCAGCATTTT. It codes for CATSRGLEQPQHF. The V call is TRBV15, the J call TRBJ1-5; D is undetermined. CDR1 is LNHNV and CDR2 is YYDKDF in the germline V gene (reference sequence). The CDR3 covers 13 residues. The V and J ends lost 1 base and 7 bases respectively, with 8 bases between them.

CDR3 in amino acids: CASSRGSSYEQYF. The CDR3 DNA reads TGTGCCAGCAGCCGGGGGAGCTCCTACGAGCAGTACTTC. The rearrangement uses TRBV13 and TRBJ2-7, with D perhaps matching TRBD2 (6 bases). Germline-derived CDR1 and CDR2 are PRHDT and FYEKMQ (reference sequence). CDR3 length: 13 amino acids. The ends were cut back, 5 bases at V and 0 bases at J, with 8 bases in the middle. Combining the CDR3 with reference TRBV13 and TRBJ2-7 gives the whole variable domain AAGVIQSPRHLIKEKRETATLKCYPIPRHDTVYWYQQGPGQDPQFLISFYEKMQSDKGSIPDRFSAQQFSDYHSELNMSSLELGDSALYFCASSRGSSYEQYFGPGTRLTVT.

This clone was detected once. The gene calls are TRBV30 and TRBJ1-1; TRBD1 aligns across 7 bases. V was pared by 2 bases and J by 10 bases, with 7 bases of the junction left unmatched. Germline CDR1 is GTSNPN and CDR2 is SVGIG (reference sequence). The CDR3 extends over 12 amino acids. The CDR3 coding sequence is TGTGCCTGGAGTCCCGGGACAGATCGAGCTTTCTTT. Protein sequence: CAWSPGTDRAFF.

The chain recombines TRBV7-8 with TRBJ1-5, with TRBD1 matching over 9 bases. CDR1 is SGHVS, CDR2 FQNEAQ, per germline. The V and J ends lost 3 bases and 6 bases, in that order; junction bases with no gene match: 9. The length of the CDR3 is 16 residues. The CDR3 region is CASSLLTGGSFQPQHF. The DNA of the CDR3 is TGTGCCAGCAGCTTGCTCACAGGGGGCAGCTTTCAGCCCCAGCATTTT.

The J gene is TRBJ1-2, the V gene TRBV10-3; D gene unclear. The V end lost 6 bases, the J end lost 5 bases, and 19 bases lay between the germline ends. Germline V gene lookup returns CDR1 ENHRY and CDR2 SYGVKD. The CDR3 covers 15 residues. The CDR3 region has the DNA TGTGCCATCAGCGACGAAGAGGGCGTCTGGTATGGCTACACCTTC. Translated, it gives CAISDEEGVWYGYTF.

The chain combines TRBV4-1 with TRBJ1-1; perhaps TRBD1 as D (5 bases). From germline, CDR1 is MGHRA and CDR2 YSYEKL. CDR3 length: 14 residues. Trimming shortened V by 5 bases and J by 7 bases, and 17 bases separated the two germline ends. This CDR3 is CASSFLRGGGEAFF. DNA for the CDR3: TGCGCCAGCAGCTTCCTTCGCGGGGGAGGTGAAGCTTTCTTT.